One and the same sample provided the 27 T cell receptor beta chains below, sequenced in a study of cytomegalovirus exposure and HLA in healthy donors. The PCR contained 60 Vbeta and 13 Jbeta primers. Clones were read by immunoSEQ multiplex PCR, and TCRdb kept only the in-frame ones, dropping some. The table includes around 74,000 clones, around 79% detected once. The sequenced material came from PBMCs. The receptors shown here come from a man aged 25-45 years in good health and CMV-seronegative.

CDR3 sequence (DNA): TGTGCCAGCAGCCCCGCGGGCTATACGCAGTATTTT. Residues: CASSPAGYTQYF. V is TRBV6-6 and J is TRBJ2-3; D possibly corresponds to TRBD2 (5 bases). Trimming removed 6 bases from V and 7 bases from J, with 11 bases in between. This CDR3 spans 12 amino acids. Germline values: CDR1 MNHNY, CDR2 SVGAGI (reference sequence).

V is TRBV30 and J is TRBJ1-2, with 8 positions matching TRBD1. Germline V gene sequence: CDR1 GTSNPN, CDR2 SVGIG (reference sequence). V was clipped by 8 bases and J by 8 bases; unmatched bases: 13. CDR3 length: 13 residues. The chain's CDR3 is CAVGTGHFQGYTF. DNA of the CDR3: TGTGCCGTGGGGACAGGACACTTCCAGGGCTACACCTTC.

This clone has just one count. The rearrangement uses TRBV18 and TRBJ1-4; D might be TRBD1 (5 bases). CDR1 is KGHSH, CDR2 LQKENI, per germline. CDR3 size: 14 residues. The V gene lost 3 bases and the J gene lost 7 bases, with 12 bases spanning the gap. CDR3 protein: CASSPGRQGEKLFF. CDR3 nucleotides: TGTGCCAGCTCACCGGGAAGGCAGGGTGAAAAACTGTTTTTT.

This rearrangement joins TRBV2 to TRBJ2-1; the match to TRBD2 covers 15 bases. The trim removed 8 bases at V and 4 bases at J, leaving 6 bases unmatched. Germline-derived CDR1 and CDR2 are SNHLY and FYNNEI. CDR3 size: 16 residues. CDR3 amino acids: CASAGTSGGLYNEQFF. The CDR3 DNA is TGTGCCAGCGCCGGGACTAGCGGGGGGCTATACAATGAGCAGTTCTTC.

This clone has only a few counts. This chain connects TRBV21-1 to TRBJ2-1; whether TRBD2, the table's D call, matches the DNA was not checked. TRBV21-1 is a known pseudogene. The CDR3 has 16 residues. This chain's CDR3 is CASSKAQRGGRNEQFF. In DNA form, the CDR3 reads TGTGCCAGCAGCAAAGCGCAACGCGGGGGTCGGAATGAGCAGTTCTTC.

The rearrangement joins TRBV12-5 to TRBJ1-2; the match to TRBD1 covers 7 bases. The CDR3 covers 16 residues. J lost 4 bases, V lost 2 bases, and 10 bases had no gene match. Germline CDR1 and CDR2: LGHNT and FRNRAP. Here the CDR3 reads CASGLTSGTVLYGYTF. The CDR3 DNA reads TGTGCTAGTGGTTTGACATCCGGGACAGTTCTCTATGGCTACACCTTC.

The chain has TRBV7-9 and TRBJ2-2; possible D gene TRBD1, 5 bases. This CDR3 has 13 amino acids. V dropped 5 bases and J dropped 7 bases, with 11 bases sitting between them. Germline V gene data show CDR1 as SEHNR and CDR2 as FQNEAQ (reference sequence). The CDR3 DNA reads as TGTGCCAGCAGCCCAGCCCAGGGCGGGGAGCTGTTTTTT. It encodes CASSPAQGGELFF.

V gene TRBV5-8 combines with J gene TRBJ2-5, with D perhaps TRBD1 (6 bases). V was trimmed by 4 bases and J by 4 bases, leaving 17 bases between them. The CDR3 totals 15 residues. CDR1 and CDR2 (germline): SGHTS, YDEGEE. This CDR3 is CASSRGRQEVETQYF. The CDR3 nucleotides are TGTGCCAGCAGCAGGGGGAGACAGGAGGTAGAGACCCAGTACTTC.

In this sample, this clone turned up once. This sequence joins TRBV11-3 and TRBJ1-1; 8 nucleotides align to TRBD1. The V segment lost 4 bases and the J segment 5 bases; nucleotides outside the gene matches: 3. Germline lookup yields CDR1 SGHNT and CDR2 YENEEA. The CDR3 runs to 13 residues. This chain's CDR3 is CASSSDRETEAFF. The CDR3 nucleotides are TGTGCCAGCAGCTCGGACAGGGAAACTGAAGCTTTCTTT.

V usage is TRBV7-2 and J usage is TRBJ1-6; D call uncertain. In germline, CDR1 is SGHTA, CDR2 FQGNSA. The length of the CDR3 is 13 residues. The V end lost 6 bases, the J end lost 1 base, and 4 bases lay between the germline ends. CDR3 region: CASRLSYNSPLHF. The CDR3 nucleotides are TGTGCCAGCAGACTATCCTATAATTCACCCCTCCACTTT.

This clone is a singleton in its sample. The chain has TRBV28 and TRBJ1-5; 10 bases agree with TRBD1. The V segment lost 6 bases and the J segment 6 bases; nucleotides outside the gene matches: 11. CDR1 and CDR2 from the germline V gene are MDHEN and SYDVKM. This CDR3 region has 16 residues. CDR3 DNA sequence: TGTGCCAGCAGCCCACGGACAGGGGGAGTATCTCAGCCCCAGCATTTT. Its protein product is CASSPRTGGVSQPQHF.

The count of this clone is one. This chain links TRBV6-1 with TRBJ1-1; 9 bases map to TRBD1. Germline V gives CDR1 MNHNS, CDR2 SASEGT. With 9 bases clipped from V and 2 bases from J, the junction kept 4 bases outside the gene matches. CDR3 length: 13 amino acids. CDR3 coding DNA: TGTGCCAGTAGAACAGGGGGCAACACTGAAGCTTTCTTT. Protein product: CASRTGGNTEAFF.

V is TRBV5-6 and J is TRBJ1-5; D may be TRBD1 (5 bases). Germline V lookup: CDR1 SGHDT, CDR2 YYEEEE. The CDR3 sequence is 16 residues long. Trimming stripped 2 bases from V and 5 bases from J, with 17 bases between. The CDR3 DNA reads TGTGCCAGCAGCTTACTAAATGGAAGGGGTTATCAGCCCCAGCATTTT. Encoded protein: CASSLLNGRGYQPQHF.

This chain joins TRBV4-1 and TRBJ2-4; maybe TRBD1 (5 bases). This CDR3 region has 18 residues. The germline V gene encodes CDR1 MGHRA and CDR2 YSYEKL. Trimming cost V 2 bases and J 0 bases, with 17 bases left between them. CDR3 loop: CASSQPTRSTEAKNIQYF. For the CDR3, the DNA is TGCGCCAGCAGCCAACCTACCAGGTCGACAGAAGCCAAAAACATTCAGTACTTC.

This sequence joins TRBV5-4 and TRBJ2-5; D is possibly TRBD2 (6 bases). Germline V gene data show CDR1 as SGHNT and CDR2 as YYREEE (reference sequence). Trimming took 1 base from V and 2 from J, leaving 12 bases between them. The CDR3 covers 15 residues. The CDR3 DNA sequence: TGTGCCAGCAGCTTGCGGTGGAGGGTACAAGAGACCCAGTACTTC. It specifies CASSLRWRVQETQYF.

This chain joins TRBV10-3 and TRBJ2-1; 10 bases are a match to TRBD1. Germline trimming cut 6 bases from V and 0 bases from J; bases unmatched to any gene: 5. This CDR3 has 16 amino acids. Germline assignment: CDR1 ENHRY and CDR2 SYGVKD. In nucleotides, the CDR3 is TGTGCCATCAGAACCGGGACAGGGGCCTCCTACAATGAGCAGTTCTTC. It yields the protein CAIRTGTGASYNEQFF.

This sequence joins TRBV10-3 and TRBJ1-5, with a possible D match to TRBD1 (5 bases). V shed 2 bases and J shed 1 base, with 9 bases lying between them. CDR3 length: 15 residues. Germline CDR1 is ENHRY and CDR2 is SYGVKD. This CDR3 reads CAISEATDSNQPQHF. The CDR3 DNA sequence: TGTGCCATCAGTGAGGCGACAGACAGCAATCAGCCCCAGCATTTT.

This clone was seen a handful of times. The chain has TRBV6-5 and TRBJ2-3, with 7 bases lining up with TRBD1. The CDR3 is 13 residues long. V gave up 4 bases and J gave up 8 bases; unmatched junction bases: 6. Germline assignment: CDR1 MNHEY and CDR2 SVGAGI. The CDR3 coding sequence is TGTGCCAGCAGTTCGGACAGGTCGAGTACGCAGTATTTT. It translates to CASSSDRSSTQYF.

V usage is TRBV5-1 and J usage is TRBJ2-1; TRBD2 might be the D (5 bases). Deletions cut 0 bases from V and 8 bases from J, with 6 bases between. Germline V lookup: CDR1 SGHRS, CDR2 YFSETQ. This CDR3 has 12 residues. CDR3: CASSLAGDEQFF. CDR3 DNA: TGCGCCAGCAGCTTGGCCGGGGATGAGCAGTTCTTC.

The CDR3: CASSVDRNSYNEQFF. In DNA form, the CDR3 reads TGTGCCAGCAGTGTGGACAGAAACTCCTACAATGAGCAGTTCTTC. V usage is TRBV28 and J usage is TRBJ2-1, with a possible D match to TRBD1 (6 bases). The germline gives CDR1 MDHEN, CDR2 SYDVKM. Trimming cost V 5 bases and J 0 bases, with 11 bases left between them. CDR3 length equals 15 residues.

The J gene is TRBJ1-3, the V gene TRBV7-2, with D maybe TRBD1 (6 bases). V lost 3 bases, J lost 0 bases, and 9 bases lay in between. The germline gives CDR1 SGHTA, CDR2 FQGNSA. This CDR3 has 15 residues. CDR3 residues: CASSLTGPSGNTIYF. DNA of the CDR3: TGTGCCAGCAGCTTGACAGGCCCCTCTGGAAACACCATATATTTT.

The rearrangement uses TRBV5-6 and TRBJ2-1; perhaps TRBD1 as D (6 bases). Germline V lookup: CDR1 SGHDT, CDR2 YYEEEE. Trimming cost V 4 bases and J 4 bases, with 15 bases left between them. CDR3 length equals 15 residues. CDR3 loop: CASSQLGQLYNEQFF. CDR3 in DNA: TGTGCCAGCAGCCAATTAGGACAGTTGTACAATGAGCAGTTCTTC.

The CDR3 protein is CASSQSPGQGNGELFF. The CDR3, as DNA: TGTGCCAGCAGCCAAAGCCCGGGACAGGGGAACGGGGAGCTGTTTTTT. The chain employs TRBV7-9 and TRBJ2-2; 10 bases fit TRBD1. Per germline, CDR1 SEHNR and CDR2 FQNEAQ (reference sequence). The CDR3 covers 16 residues. The J segment lost 7 bases and the V segment lost 5 bases, leaving 10 bases of the junction unmatched.

This clone was seen a few times. The genes are TRBV19 and TRBJ1-2; the match to TRBD1 covers 7 bases. V gave up 4 bases and J gave up 8 bases; unmatched junction bases: 4. The CDR3 has 12 residues. Germline V gives CDR1 LNHDA, CDR2 SQIVND (reference sequence). The DNA for the CDR3 is TGTGCCAGTAGTACCCGGACAGGCGGCTACACCTTC. Its translation: CASSTRTGGYTF.

V gene TRBV12-2 combines with J gene TRBJ2-1; the table's D call, TRBD1, has no DNA check behind it. TRBV12-2 is noted as a pseudogene. The CDR3 has 16 residues. The CDR3 sequence: CASRAARGSDYNEQFF. The CDR3 bases are TGTGCAAGTCGCGCAGCTAGGGGTTCGGACTACAATGAGCAGTTCTTC.

The V gene is TRBV7-6, the J gene TRBJ2-1; 7 bases are shared with TRBD2. The CDR3 covers 16 residues. V lost 5 bases, J lost 5 bases, and 12 bases stayed unmatched. Germline V lookup: CDR1 SGHVS, CDR2 FNYEAQ. CDR3 amino acids: CASSPIKGDYDNEQFF. The DNA for the CDR3 is TGTGCCAGCAGCCCTATTAAAGGGGACTACGACAATGAGCAGTTCTTC.

The rearrangement joins TRBV7-2 to TRBJ2-1; 9 bases are shared with TRBD2. The CDR3 consists of 15 residues. Germline trimming cut 5 bases from V and 4 bases from J; bases unmatched to any gene: 6. Germline V gene sequence: CDR1 SGHTA, CDR2 FQGNSA. The CDR3 bases are TGTGCCAGCAGCACTCGCGGGGGGGCTTACAATGAGCAGTTCTTC. As protein: CASSTRGGAYNEQFF.